The 10 T cell receptor beta chains below all came from one sample that was sequenced in a study of blood T cell repertoires in COVID-19. Using immunoSEQ multiplex PCR, the repertoire was profiled, and TCRdb retains in-frame clones only, with some absent. The sample carries 200,000 to 250,000 clones, around nine tenths recorded once. The specimen was peripheral blood. The receptors come from a man aged 55-75 years who had recovered from COVID-19.

This clone was counted ten times or more. J is TRBJ2-7 and V is TRBV24-1, with TRBD2 as a possible D gene (6 bases). CDR1 KGHDR and CDR2 SFDVKD come from the germline V gene. The V gene lost 5 bases and the J gene lost 5 bases, with 9 bases spanning the gap. There are 12 residues in the CDR3. The DNA of the CDR3 is TGTGCCACCAGTGTTTGGGGGGACGAGCAGTACTTC. Translating gives CATSVWGDEQYF.

The rearrangement joins TRBV2 to TRBJ1-3; 7 bases are a match to TRBD1. Losses at the gene ends were 2 bases for V and 4 bases for J; bases not matched to a gene: 2. The germline V gene has CDR1 SNHLY and CDR2 FYNNEI. The CDR3 totals 14 residues. In DNA, the CDR3 is TGTGCCAGCAGTGAAAAGGACAGGGGAAACACCATATATTTT. Protein product: CASSEKDRGNTIYF.

The V and J genes are TRBV7-6 and TRBJ2-2, with 13 bases lining up with TRBD2. Trimming at V came to 5 bases and at J to 8 bases, leaving 11 bases not matched to a gene. Germline-derived CDR1 and CDR2 are SGHVS and FNYEAQ. The CDR3 runs 17 residues. CDR3 coding DNA: TGTGCCAGCAGCGGGACTAGCGGGGACGCTCGAGCAGGGGAGCTGTTTTTT. Translated, it gives CASSGTSGDARAGELFF.

This chain connects TRBV11-2 to TRBJ1-4; D is ambiguous. Trimming took off 1 base at V and 1 base at J, with 10 bases between the two ends. Per germline, CDR1 SGHAT and CDR2 FQNNGV. This CDR3 comprises 16 residues. The CDR3 sequence is CASSLGSGLTNEKLFF. The CDR3 DNA sequence: TGTGCCAGCAGCTTAGGATCGGGGTTAACTAATGAAAAACTGTTTTTT.

This chain joins TRBV4-3 and TRBJ2-5; 12 positions match TRBD2. Germline V gene lookup returns CDR1 LGHNA and CDR2 YSLEER. V was pared by 1 base and J by 5 bases, with 2 bases of the junction left unmatched. CDR3 length: 15 amino acids. The DNA of the CDR3 is TGCGCCAGCAGCCAAGGACTAGCGGGGGTGGAGACCCAGTACTTC. This encodes CASSQGLAGVETQYF.

This clone was recorded a few times. The genes are TRBV19 and TRBJ1-1, with 7 bases that match TRBD1. CDR1 and CDR2 (germline): LNHDA, SQIVND (reference sequence). V trimming: 5 bases; J trimming: 1 base; junction bases outside the gene matches: 7. This CDR3 comprises 15 residues. The CDR3 protein is CASSRTGGGNTEAFF. The CDR3 DNA sequence: TGTGCCAGTAGTCGGACAGGAGGAGGGAACACTGAAGCTTTCTTT.

The chain uses TRBV7-3 and TRBJ2-1, with TRBD2 as a possible D gene (7 bases). Germline-derived CDR1 and CDR2 are SGHTA and FQGTGA. V lost 1 base, J lost 8 bases, and 18 bases lay in between. The CDR3 totals 16 residues. The CDR3 sequence: CASSLRAGAGRHEQFF. The CDR3, as DNA: TGTGCCAGCAGCTTAAGGGCGGGGGCCGGTCGACATGAGCAGTTCTTC.

The chain has TRBV7-9 and TRBJ2-7; a possible D gene is TRBD1 (5 bases). Trimming pared 5 bases from V and 7 bases from J, leaving 18 bases between. CDR1 and CDR2 (germline): SEHNR, FQNEAQ (reference sequence). The CDR3 runs to 14 residues. The CDR3 spells CASSPGHAGGEQYF. The CDR3 nucleotides read TGTGCCAGCAGCCCCGGACACGCCGGTGGAGAGCAGTACTTC.

This rearrangement joins TRBV20-1 to TRBJ1-3; maybe TRBD1 (6 bases). CDR3 length: 15 amino acids. Germline loops: CDR1 DFQATT, CDR2 SNEGSKA (reference sequence). V lost 3 bases to trimming and J lost 1 base, with 13 bases between them. In DNA form, the CDR3 reads TGCAGTGCTAGTATAGGGGGTTCATCTGGAAACACCATATATTTT. This translates into CSASIGGSSGNTIYF.

The chain is built from TRBV5-1 and TRBJ1-2; D ambiguous. The ends were cut back, 4 bases at V and 3 bases at J, with 13 bases in the middle. The V gene's germline CDR1 is SGHRS and CDR2 YFSETQ. The CDR3 contains 14 residues. The CDR3: CASSPGAADYGYTF. CDR3 nucleotide sequence: TGCGCCAGCAGCCCGGGAGCGGCGGACTATGGCTACACCTTC.